This entry lists 24 T cell receptor beta chains sequenced from one sample in a study of response to subunit inactivated influenza vaccine. TCRdb recomputed calls from the RT-PCR reads with MiXCR, one row per CDR3 protein. The repertoire holds 550,000 to 800,000 distinct CDR3 sequences, roughly 14% seen once, with 6% to 7% in the top ten. Sequences were derived from PBMCs from blood, sampled roughly 15 days before vaccination. The receptors originated from a man aged 45-60 years who received an inactivated influenza vaccine.

The chain joins TRBV4-2 to TRBJ2-7; unclear D gene. V lost 0 bases and J 0 bases, leaving 12 bases between the germline ends. The CDR3 consists of 16 residues. From germline, CDR1 is LGHNA and CDR2 YNFKEQ. The CDR3 nucleotides read TGTGCCAGCAGCCAAGATCTTCCTTTAGGCTCCTACGAGCAGTACTTC. Amino acid sequence: CASSQDLPLGSYEQYF.

This clonotype was seen ten or more times. V gene TRBV12-3 or TRBV12-4 combines with J gene TRBJ1-2; D gene unclear. Trimming took off 7 bases at V and 4 bases at J, with 13 bases between the two ends. The CDR3 covers 13 residues. The CDR3 DNA sequence: TGTGCCAGCACCACTGACGGGCCCTATGGCTACACCTTC. This translates into CASTTDGPYGYTF.

The chain combines TRBV5-1 with TRBJ1-2, with D maybe TRBD1 (5 bases). Germline V lookup: CDR1 SGHRS, CDR2 YFSETQ. The CDR3 is made up of 13 amino acids. The V and J ends lost 0 bases and 7 bases respectively, with 10 bases between them. The CDR3 spells CASSLDGQGGYTF. CDR3 DNA: TGCGCCAGCAGCTTGGACGGCCAGGGTGGCTACACCTTC.

This clonotype has more than one count but fewer than ten. The chain links TRBV2 to TRBJ2-5; TRBD2 might be the D (5 bases). The CDR3 runs 13 residues. From germline, CDR1 is SNHLY and CDR2 FYNNEI. The V end was cut by 7 bases, the J end by 4 bases, with 13 bases between. The CDR3 coding sequence is TGTGCCAGCACTGGGGTTGGGAGAGAGACCCAGTACTTC. This translates into CASTGVGRETQYF.

A few counts support this clonotype. In DNA form, the CDR3 reads TGTGCCAGCCATGGCTCTGAGGCCGGGGAGCTGTTTTTT. Protein: CASHGSEAGELFF. The rearrangement uses TRBV5-4 and TRBJ2-2; D is uncertain. This CDR3 region has 13 residues. Per the germline V gene, CDR1 is SGHNT and CDR2 is YYREEE (reference sequence). V was trimmed by 7 bases and J by 6 bases, leaving 13 bases between them.

Many counts were recorded for this clonotype. V and J are TRBV29-1 and TRBJ2-1; no clear D gene. The CDR3 contains 11 residues. Per germline, CDR1 SQVTM and CDR2 ANQGSEA. V lost 8 bases and J 4 bases, leaving 9 bases between the germline ends. The CDR3 spells CSQTIYNEQFF. CDR3 coding DNA: TGCAGCCAGACCATTTACAATGAGCAGTTCTTC.

This clonotype was detected a few times. This chain uses TRBV7-9 with TRBJ2-1; 7 bases are a match to TRBD1. The CDR3 contains 15 residues. Germline trimming cut 5 bases from V and 5 bases from J; bases unmatched to any gene: 9. The germline CDR1 and CDR2 sequences are SEHNR and FQNEAQ (reference sequence). CDR3 coding DNA: TGTGCCAGCAGCGCTTTCCGGGACAGTAACAATGAGCAGTTCTTC. The encoded protein is CASSAFRDSNNEQFF.

This clonotype was counted many times. The gene calls are TRBV5-4 and TRBJ2-4; 11 positions agree with TRBD2. Trimming at V came to 0 bases and at J to 8 bases, leaving 16 bases not matched to a gene. The CDR3 has 19 amino acids. Germline-derived CDR1 and CDR2 are SGHNT and YYREEE (reference sequence). CDR3 sequence reads: CASSLVFAVSSGGRDIQYF. The CDR3, as DNA: TGTGCCAGCAGCTTGGTCTTTGCGGTGTCTAGCGGGGGGAGAGACATTCAGTACTTC.

This clonotype was observed a handful of times. J is TRBJ2-7 and V is TRBV6-2 or TRBV6-3; 8 bases are a match to TRBD2. CDR3 size: 16 residues. Germline V gene data show CDR1 as MNHEY and CDR2 as SVGEGT. The trim removed 6 bases at V and 4 bases at J, leaving 14 bases unmatched. DNA of the CDR3: TGTGCCAGCAGCGTCGCTAGCGGGCGCTATTTTTACGAGCAGTACTTC. Amino acid sequence: CASSVASGRYFYEQYF.

The chain carries TRBV6-4 and TRBJ2-1; maybe TRBD1 (5 bases). Germline CDR1 and CDR2: MRHNA and SNTAGT. The CDR3 sequence is 14 residues long. V was trimmed by 11 bases and J by 1 base, leaving 15 bases between them. DNA for the CDR3: TGTGCCCGACGGACACAGCGTTCCTACAATGAGCAGTTCTTC. Translated, it gives CARRTQRSYNEQFF.

This clonotype occurred many times. The chain carries TRBV12-3 or TRBV12-4 and TRBJ1-1, with TRBD1 as a possible D gene (5 bases). CDR3 length equals 12 residues. The germline V and J ends were trimmed by 4 bases and 8 bases, with 11 bases remaining between them. CDR3 sequence reads: CASSSRAGEAFF. DNA for the CDR3: TGTGCCAGCAGTTCCAGGGCAGGGGAAGCTTTCTTT.

The chain joins TRBV27 to TRBJ1-2; TRBD1 is a possible D gene (5 bases). Germline V gene data show CDR1 as MNHEY and CDR2 as SMNVEV (reference sequence). The CDR3 consists of 15 residues. The V end was cut by 4 bases, the J end by 6 bases, with 18 bases between. CDR3 DNA: TGTGCCAGCAGTTCCCCTCAGCAGGGCGCGAATGGCTACACCTTC. Translation gives CASSSPQQGANGYTF.

This clonotype was counted at least ten times. A read error may account for a junction end that differs from germline. This chain uses TRBV5-1 with TRBJ2-1, with 12 bases identical to TRBD2. CDR1 and CDR2 from the germline V gene are SGHRS and YFSETQ. The CDR3 has 15 amino acids. The CDR3 here is CASSLAGGVYNEQFF. The DNA for the CDR3 is TGTGCCAGCTCACTAGCGGGGGGTGTCTACAATGAGCAGTTCTTC.

The genes are TRBV29-1 and TRBJ2-2, with unresolved D. The germline V gene encodes CDR1 SQVTM and CDR2 ANQGSEA. This CDR3 is built from 12 residues. V gave up 0 bases and J gave up 8 bases, with 7 bases separating them. The CDR3 sequence: CSVEDGVGELFF. CDR3 nucleotides: TGCAGCGTTGAAGATGGGGTAGGGGAGCTGTTTTTT.

The chain has TRBV6-5 and TRBJ1-4, with 7 nucleotides matching TRBD1. Germline loops: CDR1 MNHEY, CDR2 SVGAGI. The CDR3 loop spans 17 amino acids. The ends lost 0 bases at V and 7 bases at J; junction bases unmatched: 11. CDR3 sequence reads: CASSYSQLSGGGEKLFF. As DNA, the CDR3 is TGTGCCAGCAGTTACTCGCAGTTGTCAGGGGGTGGTGAAAAACTGTTTTTT.

A few counts support this clonotype. V and J are TRBV15 and TRBJ1-1; no clear D gene. Germline-derived CDR1 and CDR2 are LNHNV and YYDKDF (reference sequence). V was clipped by 0 bases and J by 0 bases, with 2 bases between them. The CDR3 has 13 amino acids. As DNA, the CDR3 is TGTGCCACCAGCAGAGACCTGAACACTGAAGCTTTCTTT. Translation: CATSRDLNTEAFF.

The chain uses TRBV11-2 and TRBJ2-6; D is ambiguous. The CDR3 length is 17 residues. In germline, CDR1 is SGHAT, CDR2 FQNNGV. Trimming pared 1 base from V and 0 bases from J, leaving 10 bases between. This CDR3 is CASSLVGTPSGANVLTF. CDR3 coding DNA: TGTGCCAGCAGCTTAGTTGGAACCCCCTCTGGGGCCAACGTCCTGACTTTC.

This clonotype was seen a handful of times. This chain uses TRBV5-5 with TRBJ1-2, with no clear D. V lost 3 bases and J lost 4, with 16 bases in between. The V gene's germline CDR1 is SGHKS and CDR2 YYEKEE (reference sequence). CDR3 length equals 15 residues. The CDR3 reads CASSSRLDARYGYTF. In nucleotides, the CDR3 is TGTGCCAGCAGCTCAAGGCTGGACGCCCGCTATGGCTACACCTTC. The entire variable domain, with the rest obtained from reference TRBV5-5 and TRBJ1-2, is as follows: DAGVTQSPTHLIKTRGQQVTLRCSPISGHKSVSWYQQVLGQGPQFIFQYYEKEERGRGNFPDRFSARQFPNYSSELNVNALLLGDSALYLCASSSRLDARYGYTFGSGTRLTVV.

This clonotype was recorded a few times. V and J are TRBV2 and TRBJ1-1; no clear D gene. Trimming took off 7 bases at V and 11 bases at J, with 17 bases between the two ends. The CDR3 spans 12 residues. Germline V gene lookup returns CDR1 SNHLY and CDR2 FYNNEI. The CDR3 protein is CASKMETPLAFF. The CDR3 coding sequence is TGTGCCAGCAAAATGGAGACACCCTTGGCTTTCTTT. Combining the CDR3 with reference TRBV2 and TRBJ1-1 gives the whole variable domain EPEVTQTPSHQVTQMGQEVILRCVPISNHLYFYWYRQILGQKVEFLVSFYNNEISEKSEIFDDQFSVERPDGSNFTLKIRSTKLEDSAMYFCASKMETPLAFFGQGTRLTVV.

CDR3 in amino acids: CASSPLWEAGELFF. In DNA, the CDR3 is TGTGCCAGCAGCCCTCTGTGGGAGGCCGGGGAGCTGTTTTTT. This chain joins TRBV7-8 and TRBJ2-2; D is perhaps TRBD2 (6 bases). With 5 bases removed from V and 6 bases from J, the gap between germline ends came to 13 bases. The CDR3 loop spans 14 amino acids. Germline CDR1 and CDR2: SGHVS and FQNEAQ. The full variable domain, in which reference TRBV7-8 and TRBJ2-2 provide the parts outside the CDR3, is GAGVSQSPRYKVAKRGQDVALRCDPISGHVSLFWYQQALGQGPEFLTYFQNEAQLDKSGLPSDRFFAERPEGSVSTLKIQRTQQEDSAVYLCASSPLWEAGELFFGEGSRLTVL.

This clonotype was detected a few times. The CDR3 sequence is CASSYSVTRGNQPQHF. The CDR3 DNA reads as TGTGCCAGCAGTTACTCGGTGACACGAGGCAATCAGCCCCAGCATTTT. This chain joins TRBV6-2 or TRBV6-3 and TRBJ1-5; D gene unclear. The V end lost 0 bases, the J end lost 2 bases, and 11 bases lay between the germline ends. The length of the CDR3 is 16 residues. The germline gives CDR1 MNHEY, CDR2 SVGEGT.

This clonotype has only a few counts. J is TRBJ2-1 and V is TRBV5-1, with 10 bases aligning to TRBD1. Unmatched junction bases numbered 12, after V lost 5 bases and J lost 10 bases. CDR1 and CDR2 (germline): SGHRS, YFSETQ. This CDR3 contains 15 residues. CDR3 sequence reads: CASSNRDRGGYEQFF. CDR3 DNA: TGCGCCAGCAGTAACCGGGACAGGGGCGGTTACGAGCAGTTCTTC.

The chain combines TRBV20-1 with TRBJ2-5; 7 bases agree with TRBD1. With 6 bases clipped from V and 5 bases from J, the junction kept 12 bases outside the gene matches. Germline V gene sequence: CDR1 DFQATT, CDR2 SNEGSKA (reference sequence). This CDR3 is built from 14 residues. The CDR3 nucleotides are TGCAGTGCCGAGAGACAGGGATCCGTTGAGACCCAGTACTTC. Translated, it gives CSAERQGSVETQYF.

This clonotype was picked up a small number of times. The rearrangement joins TRBV4-2 to TRBJ1-6; D possibly corresponds to TRBD1 (5 bases). The CDR3 is 15 residues long. Trimming removed 5 bases at V and 8 bases at J, with 16 bases between. Germline V gene data show CDR1 as LGHNA and CDR2 as YNFKEQ. Written as DNA, the CDR3 is TGTGCCAGCAGCTACCAAACGGGGGTTGATTCACCCCTCCACTTT. It yields the protein CASSYQTGVDSPLHF.